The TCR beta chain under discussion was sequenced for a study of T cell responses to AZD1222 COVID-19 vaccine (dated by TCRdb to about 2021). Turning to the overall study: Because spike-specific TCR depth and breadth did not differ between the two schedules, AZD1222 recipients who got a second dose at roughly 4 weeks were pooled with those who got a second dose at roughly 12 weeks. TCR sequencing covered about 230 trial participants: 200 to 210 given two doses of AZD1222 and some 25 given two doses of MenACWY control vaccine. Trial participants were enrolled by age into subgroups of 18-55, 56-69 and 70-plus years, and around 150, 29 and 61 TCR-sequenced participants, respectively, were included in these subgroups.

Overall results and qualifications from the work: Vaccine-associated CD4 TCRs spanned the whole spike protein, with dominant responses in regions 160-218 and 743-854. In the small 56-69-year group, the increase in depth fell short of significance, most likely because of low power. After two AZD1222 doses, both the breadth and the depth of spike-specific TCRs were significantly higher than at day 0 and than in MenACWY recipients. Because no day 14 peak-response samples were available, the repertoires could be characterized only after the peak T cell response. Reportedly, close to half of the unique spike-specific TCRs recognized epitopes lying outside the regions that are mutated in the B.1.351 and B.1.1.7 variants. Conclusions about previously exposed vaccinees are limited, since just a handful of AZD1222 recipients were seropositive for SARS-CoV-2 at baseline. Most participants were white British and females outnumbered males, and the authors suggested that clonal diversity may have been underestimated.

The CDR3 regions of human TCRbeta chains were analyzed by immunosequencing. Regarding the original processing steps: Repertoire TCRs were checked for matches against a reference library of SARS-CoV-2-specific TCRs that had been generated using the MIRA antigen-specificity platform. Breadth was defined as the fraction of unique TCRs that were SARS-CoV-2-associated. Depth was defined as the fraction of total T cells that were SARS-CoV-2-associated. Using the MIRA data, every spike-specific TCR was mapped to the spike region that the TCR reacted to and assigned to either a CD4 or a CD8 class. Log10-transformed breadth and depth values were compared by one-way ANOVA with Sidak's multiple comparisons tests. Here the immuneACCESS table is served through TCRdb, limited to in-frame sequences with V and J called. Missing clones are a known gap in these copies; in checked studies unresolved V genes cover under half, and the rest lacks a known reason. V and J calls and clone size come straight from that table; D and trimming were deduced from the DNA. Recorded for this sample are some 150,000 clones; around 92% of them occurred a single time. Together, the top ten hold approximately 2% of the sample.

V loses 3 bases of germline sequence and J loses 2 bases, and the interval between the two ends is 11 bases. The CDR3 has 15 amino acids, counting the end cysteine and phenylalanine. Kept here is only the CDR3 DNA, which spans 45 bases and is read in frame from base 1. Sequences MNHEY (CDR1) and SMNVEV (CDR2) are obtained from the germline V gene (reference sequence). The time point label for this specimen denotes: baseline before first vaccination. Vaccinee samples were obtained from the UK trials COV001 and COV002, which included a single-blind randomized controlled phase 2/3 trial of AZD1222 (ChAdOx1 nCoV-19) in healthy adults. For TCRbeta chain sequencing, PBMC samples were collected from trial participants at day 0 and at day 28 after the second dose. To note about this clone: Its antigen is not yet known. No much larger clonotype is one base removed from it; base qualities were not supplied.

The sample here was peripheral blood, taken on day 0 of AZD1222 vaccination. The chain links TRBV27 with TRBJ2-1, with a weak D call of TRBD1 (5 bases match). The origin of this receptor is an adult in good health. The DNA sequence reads TGTGCCAGCAGTTTGGGGCCCAGCCCCTACAATGAGCAGTTCTTC. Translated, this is CASSLGPSPYNEQFF.